This TCR beta chain was identified during a study of OX40 agonist ivuxolimab in advanced cancers. Overall study: Partial responses were observed in three patients, of whom one had hepatocellular carcinoma and two had cutaneous melanoma.

Method: immunoSEQ multiplex PCR; TCRdb's copy keeps in-frame clones and lacks some. The sample lists roughly 89,000 clones, 86% occurring once. This CDR3 is built from 12 residues. Study-wide findings and caveats: Clonal expansion was among the lowest in partial responders at 0.1-3.0 mg/kg, especially CD8+. Some nonresponders additionally presented with little normalized T-cell clonal expansion.

Autoimmune disease history or systemic immunosuppression led to patient exclusion. Note on this clone: Its antigen is still unknown.

Sequencing used CD4+ or CD8+ T cells sorted from blood, obtained in a trial of the OX40 agonist ivuxolimab. The V call is TRBV21-1, the J call TRBJ2-1; TRBD2, the D gene given by the table, was not confirmed from the DNA. TRBV21-1 is a known pseudogene. The receptor was derived from an adult with an advanced solid tumor such as melanoma, head and neck, liver or kidney cancer. Written as DNA, the CDR3 is TGTGCCAGCAGCAGGGGACTACCTGAGCAGTTCTTC. Residues: CASSRGLPEQFF.